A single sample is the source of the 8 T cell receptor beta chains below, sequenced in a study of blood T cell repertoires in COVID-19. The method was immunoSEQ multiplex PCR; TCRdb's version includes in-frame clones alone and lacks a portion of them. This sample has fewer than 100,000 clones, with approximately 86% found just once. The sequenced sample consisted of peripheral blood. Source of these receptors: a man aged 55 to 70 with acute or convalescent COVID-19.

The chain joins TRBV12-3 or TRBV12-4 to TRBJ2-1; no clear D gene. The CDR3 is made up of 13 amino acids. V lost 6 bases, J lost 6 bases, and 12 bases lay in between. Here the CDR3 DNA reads TGTGCCAGCAGGGCCTTCTCTCCCAATGAGCAGTTCTTC. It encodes CASRAFSPNEQFF.

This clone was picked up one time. The CDR3, as DNA: TGTGCCAGCAGCTTCGTAGCGGGGGCGGGTTACGAGCAGTACTTC. This codes for CASSFVAGAGYEQYF. The chain recombines TRBV7-8 with TRBJ2-7; 9 bases line up with TRBD2. The V and J ends lost 3 bases and 4 bases, in that order; junction bases with no gene match: 7. This CDR3 is built from 15 residues. The germline gives CDR1 SGHVS, CDR2 FQNEAQ.

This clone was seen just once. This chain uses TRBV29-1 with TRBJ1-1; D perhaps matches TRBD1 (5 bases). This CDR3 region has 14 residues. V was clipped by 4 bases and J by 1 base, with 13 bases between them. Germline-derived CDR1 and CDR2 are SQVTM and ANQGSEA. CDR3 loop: CSVVLWQGNTEAFF. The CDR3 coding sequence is TGCAGCGTTGTTTTATGGCAGGGGAACACTGAAGCTTTCTTT.

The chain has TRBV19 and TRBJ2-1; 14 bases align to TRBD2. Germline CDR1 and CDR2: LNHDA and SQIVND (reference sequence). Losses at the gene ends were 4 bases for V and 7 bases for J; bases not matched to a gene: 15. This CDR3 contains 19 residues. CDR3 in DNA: TGTGCCAGTAGTACACTCCCCCCGACTAGCGGGGGGGCGGCTAATGAGCAGTTCTTC. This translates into CASSTLPPTSGGAANEQFF.

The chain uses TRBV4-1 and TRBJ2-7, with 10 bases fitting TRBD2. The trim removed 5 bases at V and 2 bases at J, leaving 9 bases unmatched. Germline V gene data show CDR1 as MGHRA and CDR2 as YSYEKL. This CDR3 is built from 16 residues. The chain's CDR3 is CASSYITSGDTYEQYF. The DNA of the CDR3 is TGCGCCAGCAGCTATATCACTAGCGGGGACACCTACGAGCAGTACTTC.

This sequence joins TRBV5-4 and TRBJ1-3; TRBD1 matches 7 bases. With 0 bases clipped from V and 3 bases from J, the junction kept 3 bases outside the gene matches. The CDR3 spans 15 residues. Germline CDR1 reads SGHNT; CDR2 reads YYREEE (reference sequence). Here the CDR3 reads CASSLAGTVGNTIYF. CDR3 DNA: TGTGCCAGCAGCTTGGCGGGGACAGTTGGAAACACCATATATTTT.

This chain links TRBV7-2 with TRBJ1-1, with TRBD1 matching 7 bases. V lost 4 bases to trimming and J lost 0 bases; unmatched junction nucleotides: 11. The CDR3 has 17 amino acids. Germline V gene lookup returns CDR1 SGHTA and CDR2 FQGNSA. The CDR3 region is CASSSRDRGLMNTEAFF. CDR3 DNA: TGTGCCAGCAGCTCAAGGGACAGAGGCCTCATGAACACTGAAGCTTTCTTT.

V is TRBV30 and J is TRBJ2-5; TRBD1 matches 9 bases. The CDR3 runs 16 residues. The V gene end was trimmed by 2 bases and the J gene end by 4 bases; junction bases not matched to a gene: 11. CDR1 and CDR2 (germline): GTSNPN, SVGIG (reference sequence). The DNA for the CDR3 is TGTGCCTGGAGTTCATGGACAGGGGCGCAAGGAGAGACCCAGTACTTC. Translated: CAWSSWTGAQGETQYF.